Below, 23 T cell receptor beta chains from the same sample are listed, as sequenced in a study of cytotoxic CD8 clonotypes in ibrutinib-treated CLL. Profiling relied on immunoSEQ multiplex PCR, and the TCRdb table lists in-frame clones only, not all of them. This sample has hundreds of thousands of clones, with more than 65% found just once. Sequences were derived from PBMCs, sampled before ibrutinib treatment. The receptors derive from a human donor with chronic lymphocytic leukemia.

This chain uses TRBV7-6 with TRBJ2-1, with D possibly being TRBD1 (6 bases). Trimming removed 7 bases at V and 2 bases at J, with 9 bases between. CDR3 size: 13 residues. Germline CDR1 is SGHVS and CDR2 is FNYEAQ. CDR3 bases: TGTGCCAGCACACAGGGTGCCTACAATGAGCAGTTCTTC. This encodes CASTQGAYNEQFF.

J is TRBJ2-1 and V is TRBV10-3; D perhaps matches TRBD1 (6 bases). From germline, CDR1 is ENHRY and CDR2 SYGVKD. V dropped 6 bases and J dropped 1 base, with 10 bases sitting between them. This CDR3 spans 14 amino acids. The DNA of the CDR3 is TGTGCCATCAGGGGGGCGCTATCCTACAATGAGCAGTTCTTC. This codes for CAIRGALSYNEQFF.

This chain joins TRBV18 and TRBJ1-1; D uncertain. CDR3 size: 14 residues. Germline V gives CDR1 KGHSH, CDR2 LQKENI. The V gene lost 6 bases and the J gene lost 1 base, with 12 bases spanning the gap. This CDR3 reads CASSQAGRNTEAFF. As DNA, the CDR3 is TGTGCCAGCTCGCAAGCAGGAAGGAACACTGAAGCTTTCTTT.

There are many counts of this clone. The chain couples TRBV6-5 to TRBJ2-1; D call uncertain. The V end lost 0 bases, the J end lost 6 bases, and 3 bases lay between the germline ends. The CDR3 extends over 12 amino acids. Germline V gives CDR1 MNHEY, CDR2 SVGAGI. CDR3 residues: CASSYSRNEQFF. The CDR3 DNA reads as TGTGCCAGCAGTTACTCGCGCAATGAGCAGTTCTTC.

CDR3 coding DNA: TGTGCCTGGAGTCAACAGGGAAAACTGTTTTTT. Its translation is CAWSQQGKLFF. V usage is TRBV30 and J usage is TRBJ1-4, with D perhaps TRBD1 (6 bases). The germline V and J ends were trimmed by 2 bases and 10 bases, with 8 bases remaining between them. The CDR3 is 11 amino acids. From germline, CDR1 is GTSNPN and CDR2 SVGIG (reference sequence).

V and J are TRBV9 and TRBJ2-1; 10 nucleotides match TRBD1. The CDR3 runs 15 residues. Looked up from germline, CDR1 is SGDLS and CDR2 is YYNGEE. Trimming at V came to 3 bases and at J to 4 bases, leaving 4 bases not matched to a gene. This CDR3 is CASSAGQGPYNEQFF. Written as DNA, the CDR3 is TGTGCCAGCAGCGCGGGACAGGGGCCTTACAATGAGCAGTTCTTC.

The gene calls are TRBV4-3 and TRBJ1-4; 8 nucleotides agree with TRBD1. Germline-derived CDR1 and CDR2 are LGHNA and YSLEER. With 1 base clipped from V and 4 bases from J, the junction kept 14 bases outside the gene matches. CDR3 length equals 19 residues. CDR3 amino acids: CASSQGPTGAIPFNEKLFF. In DNA, the CDR3 is TGCGCCAGCAGCCAAGGGCCGACAGGGGCCATTCCTTTTAATGAAAAACTGTTTTTT.

The chain is built from TRBV5-1 and TRBJ1-1; a possible D gene is TRBD1 (6 bases). Trimming removed 0 bases from V and 1 base from J, with 10 bases in between. CDR1 is SGHRS, CDR2 YFSETQ, per germline. The CDR3 has 15 residues. The CDR3 coding sequence is TGCGCCAGCAGCTTGGCCCCCAGGGGGAACACTGAAGCTTTCTTT. Residues: CASSLAPRGNTEAFF.

This clone was detected once. The V call is TRBV7-3, the J call TRBJ2-2, with 8 bases fitting TRBD2. This CDR3 has 14 amino acids. V was pared by 5 bases and J by 6 bases, with 5 bases of the junction left unmatched. Germline V CDR1 and CDR2: SGHTA, FQGTGA. CDR3 amino acids: CASSPGLVPGELFF. CDR3 DNA sequence: TGTGCCAGCAGCCCGGGACTAGTCCCCGGGGAGCTGTTTTTT.

Details on this clone: The sample contains more than one DNA sequence encoding this CDR3. The chain combines TRBV30 with TRBJ2-5; D perhaps matches TRBD1 (6 bases). The CDR3 has 13 residues. Germline V gene sequence: CDR1 GTSNPN, CDR2 SVGIG (reference sequence). V was pared by 4 bases and J by 1 base, with 10 bases between. The CDR3 nucleotides are TGTGCCTGGATTCTGGACAGCCAAGAGACCCAGTACTTC. Translation gives CAWILDSQETQYF.

V and J are TRBV30 and TRBJ1-1; 9 bases map to TRBD1. After removal of 2 bases from V and 5 bases from J, the junction contained 3 bases not matched to a gene. The CDR3 spans 13 residues. In germline, CDR1 is GTSNPN, CDR2 SVGIG (reference sequence). CDR3 DNA sequence: TGTGCCTGGAGTCGGGGACAGGGTACTGAAGCTTTCTTT. This codes for CAWSRGQGTEAFF. Filled out from reference TRBV30 and TRBJ1-1, the complete variable domain reads SQTIHQWPATLVQPVGSPLSLECTVEGTSNPNLYWYRQAAGRGLQLLFYSVGIGQISSEVPQNLSASRPQDRQFILSSKKLLLSDSGFYLCAWSRGQGTEAFFGQGTRLTVV.

The chain recombines TRBV10-1 with TRBJ2-3; either TRBD1 or TRBD2 may supply D (5 bases each). V gave up 4 bases and J gave up 2 bases, with 10 bases separating them. This CDR3 has 14 amino acids. Germline-derived CDR1 and CDR2 are WNHNN and SYGVQD (reference sequence). CDR3 sequence reads: CASSVEGYTDTQYF. CDR3 nucleotides: TGCGCCAGCAGTGTTGAGGGGTACACAGATACGCAGTATTTT.

This clone showed up just once. The chain combines TRBV7-9 with TRBJ1-2; TRBD1 agrees at 7 bases. Germline V CDR1 and CDR2: SEHNR, FQNEAQ (reference sequence). V lost 7 bases and J lost 5; bases outside the gene matches: 10. The CDR3 has 14 amino acids. The CDR3 DNA sequence: TGTGCCAGCACCGGGACAGTAGGTTTTTATGGCTACACCTTC. This sequence encodes CASTGTVGFYGYTF.

The chain joins TRBV5-6 to TRBJ2-7, with 11 bases aligning to TRBD1. This CDR3 is 15 amino acids long. V was clipped by 3 bases and J by 9 bases; unmatched bases: 11. Per germline, CDR1 SGHDT and CDR2 YYEEEE. CDR3 bases: TGTGCCAGCAGCTCCCGGGACAGGGGGACTCTAGTGCAGTACTTC. Translated: CASSSRDRGTLVQYF. The complete variable domain, with remaining parts taken from reference TRBV5-6 and TRBJ2-7, reads DAGVTQSPTHLIKTRGQQVTLRCSPKSGHDTVSWYQQALGQGPQFIFQYYEEEERQRGNFPDRFSGHQFPNYSSELNVNALLLGDSALYLCASSSRDRGTLVQYFGPGTRLTVT.

This sequence joins TRBV15 and TRBJ2-1; D remains ambiguous. V dropped 0 bases and J dropped 8 bases, with 8 bases sitting between them. Germline CDR1 LNHNV, CDR2 YYDKDF (reference sequence). CDR3 length: 13 amino acids. The CDR3 nucleotides are TGTGCCACCAGCAGAGATCTCTTGGATGAGCAGTTCTTC. It encodes CATSRDLLDEQFF. The variable domain in full, completed from reference TRBV15 and TRBJ2-1, reads DAMVIQNPRYQVTQFGKPVTLSCSQTLNHNVMYWYQQKSSQAPKLLFHYYDKDFNNEADTPDNFQSRRPNTSFCFLDIRSPGLGDTAMYLCATSRDLLDEQFFGPGTRLTVL.

V gene TRBV10-3 combines with J gene TRBJ2-5; D gene ambiguous. Trimming took 4 bases from V and 5 from J, leaving 8 bases between them. This CDR3 is built from 12 residues. Germline V gene sequence: CDR1 ENHRY, CDR2 SYGVKD. CDR3 sequence reads: CAISGAGETQYF. In nucleotides, the CDR3 is TGTGCCATCAGTGGGGCTGGGGAGACCCAGTACTTC.

This chain joins TRBV2 and TRBJ2-7; TRBD2 might be the D (6 bases). CDR3 length: 14 residues. V was clipped by 0 bases and J by 6 bases, with 12 bases between them. Germline V gene sequence: CDR1 SNHLY, CDR2 FYNNEI. Written as DNA, the CDR3 is TGTGCCAGCAGTGAAGCTGTATCGCGGGGCGAGCAGTACTTC. Amino acid sequence: CASSEAVSRGEQYF.

The chain joins TRBV7-2 to TRBJ2-3, with D hard to call. Trimming left V 1 base short and J 9 bases short, with 8 bases between. This CDR3 has 12 amino acids. From germline, CDR1 is SGHTA and CDR2 FQGNSA. The chain's CDR3 is CASSLVLGTQYF. In DNA, the CDR3 is TGTGCCAGCAGCTTAGTTTTAGGGACGCAGTATTTT.

The chain joins TRBV30 to TRBJ2-2; 9 bases are a match to TRBD2. Germline assignment: CDR1 GTSNPN and CDR2 SVGIG (reference sequence). J gave up 7 bases and V 3 bases, and 6 bases lay outside the gene matches. The CDR3 is 14 amino acids. DNA of the CDR3: TGTGCCTGGAGACGGACTAGCGCTGGCGGGGAGCTGTTTTTT. Translation gives CAWRRTSAGGELFF. Full variable domain (missing parts from reference TRBV30 and TRBJ2-2): SQTIHQWPATLVQPVGSPLSLECTVEGTSNPNLYWYRQAAGRGLQLLFYSVGIGQISSEVPQNLSASRPQDRQFILSSKKLLLSDSGFYLCAWRRTSAGGELFFGEGSRLTVL.

The chain couples TRBV30 to TRBJ1-2; D call uncertain. This CDR3 is built from 11 residues. Trimming cost V 7 bases and J 5 bases, with 11 bases left between them. Germline V gives CDR1 GTSNPN, CDR2 SVGIG (reference sequence). CDR3 protein: CASTVGYGYTF. The CDR3 DNA reads TGTGCCTCCACAGTGGGGTATGGCTACACCTTC.

This clone was seen a single time. This chain uses TRBV15 with TRBJ1-2; 9 bases fit TRBD1. The CDR3 is made up of 16 amino acids. Trimming took 1 base from V and 1 from J; bases not matched to a gene: 4. The germline gives CDR1 LNHNV, CDR2 YYDKDF (reference sequence). The CDR3 nucleotides are TGTGCCACCAGCAGAGCCGGGACAGGGTTTAACTATGGCTACACCTTC. Its protein product is CATSRAGTGFNYGYTF. The full variable domain, completed using reference TRBV15 and TRBJ1-2, is DAMVIQNPRYQVTQFGKPVTLSCSQTLNHNVMYWYQQKSSQAPKLLFHYYDKDFNNEADTPDNFQSRRPNTSFCFLDIRSPGLGDTAMYLCATSRAGTGFNYGYTFGSGTRLTVV.

This clone was counted once. The chain joins TRBV6-5 to TRBJ1-4, with D perhaps TRBD1 (6 bases). V was clipped by 5 bases and J by 8 bases, with 18 bases between them. The CDR3 has 15 residues. Germline loops: CDR1 MNHEY, CDR2 SVGAGI. The CDR3 here is CASSPYRAGREKLFF. CDR3 DNA sequence: TGTGCCAGCAGTCCCTACAGGGCGGGCCGAGAAAAACTGTTTTTT.

V gene TRBV7-9 combines with J gene TRBJ1-2; D uncertain. V lost 4 bases to trimming and J lost 3 bases, with 6 bases between them. Germline CDR1 reads SEHNR; CDR2 reads FQNEAQ (reference sequence). The CDR3 covers 12 residues. Written as DNA, the CDR3 is TGTGCCAGCAGCTCGGGAGACTATGGCTACACCTTC. Translating it yields CASSSGDYGYTF.